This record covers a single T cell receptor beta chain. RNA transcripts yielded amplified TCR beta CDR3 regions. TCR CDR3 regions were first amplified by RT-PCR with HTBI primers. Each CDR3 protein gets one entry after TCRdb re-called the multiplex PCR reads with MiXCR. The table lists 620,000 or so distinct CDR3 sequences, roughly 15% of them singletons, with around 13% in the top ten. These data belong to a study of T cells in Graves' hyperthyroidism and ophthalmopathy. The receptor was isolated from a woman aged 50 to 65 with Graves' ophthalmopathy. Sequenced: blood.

The CDR3 DNA is TGTGCCAGTAGTATAGATAGGCTGACAGGGCAAATTGCTCAGCCCCAGCATTTT. Its translation is CASSIDRLTGQIAQPQHF. The chain joins TRBV19 to TRBJ1-5; 7 bases map to TRBD1. In germline, CDR1 is LNHDA, CDR2 SQIVND (reference sequence). Losses at the gene ends were 0 bases for V and 6 bases for J; bases not matched to a gene: 14. The CDR3 contains 18 residues. Drawing the rest from reference TRBV19 and TRBJ1-5, the complete variable domain is DGGITQSPKYLFRKEGQNVTLSCEQNLNHDAMYWYRQDPGQGLRLIYYSQIVNDFQKGDIAEGYSVSREKKESFPLTVTSAQKNPTAFYLCASSIDRLTGQIAQPQHFGDGTRLSIL.